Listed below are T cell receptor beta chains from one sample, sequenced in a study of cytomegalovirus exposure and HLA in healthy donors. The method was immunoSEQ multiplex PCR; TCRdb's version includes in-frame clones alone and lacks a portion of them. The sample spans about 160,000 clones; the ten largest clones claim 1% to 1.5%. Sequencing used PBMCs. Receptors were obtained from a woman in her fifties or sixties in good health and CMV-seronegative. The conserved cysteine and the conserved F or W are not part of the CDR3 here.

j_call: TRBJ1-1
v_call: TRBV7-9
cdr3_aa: ASIRTPGGTEAF

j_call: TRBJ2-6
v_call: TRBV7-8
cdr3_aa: ASSSSSGANVLT

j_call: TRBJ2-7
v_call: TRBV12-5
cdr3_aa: ASGSRDRTYEQY

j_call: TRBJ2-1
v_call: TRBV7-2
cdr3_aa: ASRARDSPSSISYNEQF

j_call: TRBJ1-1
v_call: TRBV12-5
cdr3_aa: ASGLVPPNRGRNTEAF

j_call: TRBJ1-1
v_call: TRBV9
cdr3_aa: ASSAGVGTNTEAF

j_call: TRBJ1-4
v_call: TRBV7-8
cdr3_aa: ASSSGGTANEKLF

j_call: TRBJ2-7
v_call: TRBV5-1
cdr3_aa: ASSLAGGLYEQY

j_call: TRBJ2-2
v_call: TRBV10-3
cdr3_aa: AITAQGIGELF

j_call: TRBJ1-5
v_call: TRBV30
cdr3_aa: AWSEEDRGATISNQPQH

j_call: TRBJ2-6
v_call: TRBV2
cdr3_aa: ASSANSYSSGANVLT

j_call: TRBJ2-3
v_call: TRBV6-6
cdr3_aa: ASSPRQNTDTQY

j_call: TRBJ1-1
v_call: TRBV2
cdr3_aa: ASTIFPDRGTEAF

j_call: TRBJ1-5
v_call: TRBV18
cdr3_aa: ASSHTIRDRERGQPQH

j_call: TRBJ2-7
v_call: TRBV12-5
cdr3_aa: ASGLFPGGDRAYEQY

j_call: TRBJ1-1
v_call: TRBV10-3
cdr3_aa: AVGLLTGDNTEAF

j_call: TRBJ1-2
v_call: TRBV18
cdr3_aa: ASSPFAQGGEMDYGYT

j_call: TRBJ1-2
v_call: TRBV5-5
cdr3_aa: ASSLLGQGDYGYT

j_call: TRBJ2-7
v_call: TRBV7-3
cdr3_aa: ASSPSPSDPYEQY

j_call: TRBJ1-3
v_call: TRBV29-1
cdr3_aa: SVLGQGPPPGPGNTIY

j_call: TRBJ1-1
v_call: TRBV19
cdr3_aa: ASDDRASSSNTEAF

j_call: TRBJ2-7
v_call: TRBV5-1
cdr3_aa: ASSLELGGEQY

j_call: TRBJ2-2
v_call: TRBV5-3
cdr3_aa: ARSSLAGSAGSGELF

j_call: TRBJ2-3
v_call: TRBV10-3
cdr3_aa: AISEGRDSKSTQY

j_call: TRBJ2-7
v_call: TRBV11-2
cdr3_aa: ASSPGRGKGSYEQY

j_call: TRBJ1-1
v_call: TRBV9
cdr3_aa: ASSVGGHTEAF

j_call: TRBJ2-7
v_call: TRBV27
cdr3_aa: ASSSDSVRRGVSYEQY

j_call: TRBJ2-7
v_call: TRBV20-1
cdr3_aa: SAANRGEQY

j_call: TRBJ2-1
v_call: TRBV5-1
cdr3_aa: ASSPGTSGTLGWEQF

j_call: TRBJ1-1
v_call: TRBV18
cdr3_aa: ASSPLQGRAF

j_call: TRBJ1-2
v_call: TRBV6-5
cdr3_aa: ASSYSSQGANGYT

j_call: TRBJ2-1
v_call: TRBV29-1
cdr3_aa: SVAGREGNEQF

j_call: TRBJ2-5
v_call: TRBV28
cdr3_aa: ASSLYRRETQY

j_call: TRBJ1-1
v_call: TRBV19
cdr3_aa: ASSIVFGTGINTEAF

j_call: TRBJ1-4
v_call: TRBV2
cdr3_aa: ASITGHVAYNEKLF

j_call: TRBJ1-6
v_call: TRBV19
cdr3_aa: ASSDITDSPLH

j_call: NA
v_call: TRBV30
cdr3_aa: AWARDRGIYEQY

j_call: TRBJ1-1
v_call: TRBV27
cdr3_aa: ASSSPGQVNTEAF

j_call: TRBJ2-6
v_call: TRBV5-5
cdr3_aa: ASSLEGGPSWANVLT

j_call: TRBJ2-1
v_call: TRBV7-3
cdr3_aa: ASSLGASGGNEQF

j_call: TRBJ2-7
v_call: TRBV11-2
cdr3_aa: ASIPLGGETNRQY

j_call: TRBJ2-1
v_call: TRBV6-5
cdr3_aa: ASSYEYVAGGNEQF

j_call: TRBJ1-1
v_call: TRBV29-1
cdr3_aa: SVDRVGTEAF

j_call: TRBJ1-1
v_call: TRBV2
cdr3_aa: ASFPGHRRVTEAF

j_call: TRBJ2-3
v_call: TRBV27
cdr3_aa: ASSLGLAATDTQY

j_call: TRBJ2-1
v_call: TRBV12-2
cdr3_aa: ASRSHYPRLDEQF

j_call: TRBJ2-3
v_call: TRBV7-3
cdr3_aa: ASSVSVPEDTQY